The source of this T cell receptor (beta chain) is a study of shared T cell receptors in the human thymus (dated by TCRdb to about 2021). Background on the whole study: The study examined how self-reactive, shared T-cell receptor alpha chains are generated in the human thymus.

The library was produced with the immunoSEQ multiplex PCR assay. TCRdb's version of the immuneACCESS table is confined to in-frame rearrangements and falls short of the full clone set. An unresolved V gene accounts for under half of the shortfall where checked; the remainder is of unknown origin. The sample table records about 660,000 clones; roughly 90% of these occur just once. Jointly, the top ten make up approximately 0.01% of the sample. This clone was seen just once. Its target antigen remains unknown. Base qualities are not provided; no much larger clone lies one nucleotide away. These data were also reused for a study on human thymus T cells. Looking at the second paper: Immunologically healthy infants undergoing open corrective cardiac surgery for congenital heart defects in Finland were used as donors. Thymus tissue was obtained as surgical resects removed during corrective cardiac surgery. Usage of V and J gene segments appeared to be biased in both the thymic and the peripheral blood repertoires. According to the related research, thymic TCR repertoires were highly overlapping among unrelated individuals. The study described the TCR alpha and beta repertoires in roughly 8 infant thymus samples and a few matching peripheral blood samples. The cohort included over five male and two female infants, with donor ages spanning 7 to 244 days. After being mechanically released from the tissue, thymocytes were kept at -70 degrees C in pellets of 10-30 million cells. A QIAsymphony instrument was used to extract genomic DNA from frozen cell pellets. Using the immunoSEQ multiplex PCR assay, the TCRB and TCRAD loci were amplified from a standardized quantity of quality-controlled genomic DNA. Amplicons spanned the V(D)J region at a length sufficient to cover the CDR3 and identify V and J genes. The amplicons were sequenced on an Illumina platform via the commercial immunoSEQ service. Primer bias and sequencing errors were corrected as previously described, and TCRAD and TCRB definitions were based on the IMGT database. Analysis of the repertoires was done with immunoSEQ Analyzer 3.0 and VDJTools and included basic statistics, V/J segment usage, diversity estimates, rarefaction and pairwise overlap. To estimate diversity, the Chao1, ChaoE, Efron-Thisted, Shannon and inverse Simpson indices were applied, and diversity was also estimated on datasets down-sampled to the smallest sample. Repertoire overlap used strict matching of CDR3 nucleotide sequence, V gene and J gene, with Jaccard-based multidimensional scaling clustering. On average, thymus samples yielded 810,000 or so unique TCRB clonotypes, whereas blood samples yielded some 85,000.

This receptor was obtained from a boy younger than two with a congenital heart defect. Donor details come from another sample of the same person, matched by shared clones. The specimen was thymocytes.

Here is the DNA: TGTGCCAGCAGCCATCACGGGAGGACGAATACGCAGTATTTT. It is translated as CASSHHGRTNTQYF. The rearrangement joined TRBV7-9 to TRBJ2-3, with 7 middle bases fitting TRBD2. Trimming removed 5 bases from V and 7 bases from J; the gene matches leave 9 bases unexplained. The CDR3 starts with the cysteine, ends with the phenylalanine, and has 14 residues. Of all the DNA, just the CDR3 is kept, 42 bases in frame from base 1. According to the germline V gene (reference sequence), CDR1 reads SEHNR and CDR2 reads FQNEAQ.